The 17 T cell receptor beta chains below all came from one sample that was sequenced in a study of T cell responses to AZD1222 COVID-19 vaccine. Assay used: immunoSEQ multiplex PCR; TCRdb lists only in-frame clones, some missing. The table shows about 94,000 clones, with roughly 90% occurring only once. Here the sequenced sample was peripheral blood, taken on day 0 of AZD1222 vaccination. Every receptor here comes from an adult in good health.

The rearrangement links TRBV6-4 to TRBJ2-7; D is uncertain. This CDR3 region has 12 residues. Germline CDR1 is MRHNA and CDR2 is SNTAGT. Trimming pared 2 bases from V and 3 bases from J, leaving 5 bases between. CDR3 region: CASSDPVYEQYF. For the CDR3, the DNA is TGTGCCAGCAGTGACCCGGTCTACGAGCAGTACTTC.

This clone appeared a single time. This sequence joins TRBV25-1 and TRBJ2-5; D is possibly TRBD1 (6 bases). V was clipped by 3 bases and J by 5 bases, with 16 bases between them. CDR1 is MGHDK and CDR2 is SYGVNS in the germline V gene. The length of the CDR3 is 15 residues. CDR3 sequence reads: CASSDDLQGMETQYF. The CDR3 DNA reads TGTGCCAGCAGTGATGATCTGCAGGGGATGGAGACCCAGTACTTC.

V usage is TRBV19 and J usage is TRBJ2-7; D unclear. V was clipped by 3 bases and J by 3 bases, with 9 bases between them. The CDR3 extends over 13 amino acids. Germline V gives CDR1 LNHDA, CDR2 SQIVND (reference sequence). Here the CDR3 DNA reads TGTGCCAGTAGTATCTGGCCCCTCTACGAGCAGTACTTC. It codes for CASSIWPLYEQYF.

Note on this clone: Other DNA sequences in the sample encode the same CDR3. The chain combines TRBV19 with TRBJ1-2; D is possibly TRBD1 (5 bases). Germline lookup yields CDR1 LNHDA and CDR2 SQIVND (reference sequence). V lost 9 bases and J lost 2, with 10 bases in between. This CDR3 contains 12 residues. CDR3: CASRDGNYGYTF. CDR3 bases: TGTGCCAGCCGGGACGGAAACTATGGCTACACCTTC.

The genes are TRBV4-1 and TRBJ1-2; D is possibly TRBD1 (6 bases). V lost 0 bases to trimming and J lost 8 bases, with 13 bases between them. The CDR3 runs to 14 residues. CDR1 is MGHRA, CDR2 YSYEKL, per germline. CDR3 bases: TGCGCCAGCAGCCAAGATCCCAGGGGCTGGGGCTACACCTTC. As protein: CASSQDPRGWGYTF.

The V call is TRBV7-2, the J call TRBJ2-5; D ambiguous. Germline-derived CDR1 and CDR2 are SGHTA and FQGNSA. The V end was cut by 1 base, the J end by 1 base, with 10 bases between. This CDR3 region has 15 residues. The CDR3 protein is CASSLGSGLQETQYF. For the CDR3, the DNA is TGTGCCAGCAGCTTAGGCTCGGGCCTCCAAGAGACCCAGTACTTC.

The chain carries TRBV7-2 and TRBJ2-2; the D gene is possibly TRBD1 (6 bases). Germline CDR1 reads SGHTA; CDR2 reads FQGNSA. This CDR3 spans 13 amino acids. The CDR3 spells CSSQGPGTGELFF. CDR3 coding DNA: TGTAGCTCTCAGGGGCCGGGCACCGGGGAGCTGTTTTTT.

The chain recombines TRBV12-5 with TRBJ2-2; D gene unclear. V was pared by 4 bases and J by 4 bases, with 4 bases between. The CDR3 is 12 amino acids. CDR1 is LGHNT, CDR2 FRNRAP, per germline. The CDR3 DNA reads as TGTGCTAGTGGTTACGGCACCGGGGAGCTGTTTTTT. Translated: CASGYGTGELFF.

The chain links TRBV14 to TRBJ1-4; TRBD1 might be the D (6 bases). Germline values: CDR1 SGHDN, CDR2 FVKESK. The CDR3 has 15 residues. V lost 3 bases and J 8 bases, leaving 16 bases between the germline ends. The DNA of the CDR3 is TGTGCCAGCAGCCAGAAACAGGGAAGTGGCGAAAAACTGTTTTTT. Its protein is CASSQKQGSGEKLFF. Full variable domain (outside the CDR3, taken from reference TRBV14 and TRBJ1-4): EAGVTQFPSHSVIEKGQTVTLRCDPISGHDNLYWYRRVMGKEIKFLLHFVKESKQDESGMPNNRFLAERTGGTYSTLKVQPAELEDSGVYFCASSQKQGSGEKLFFGSGTQLSVL.

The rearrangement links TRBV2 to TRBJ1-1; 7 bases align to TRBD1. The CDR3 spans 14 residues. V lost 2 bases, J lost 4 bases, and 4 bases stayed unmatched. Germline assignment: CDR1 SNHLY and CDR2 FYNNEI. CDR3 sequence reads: CASSETGQSTEAFF. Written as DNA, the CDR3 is TGTGCCAGCAGTGAAACGGGACAGAGCACTGAAGCTTTCTTT.

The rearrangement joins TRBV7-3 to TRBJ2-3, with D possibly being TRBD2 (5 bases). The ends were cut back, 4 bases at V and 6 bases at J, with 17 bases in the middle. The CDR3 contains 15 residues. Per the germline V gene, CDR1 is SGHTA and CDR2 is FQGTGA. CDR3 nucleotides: TGTGCCAGCAGCTCGGCCACTCTAGCTTCTGATACGCAGTATTTT. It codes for CASSSATLASDTQYF.

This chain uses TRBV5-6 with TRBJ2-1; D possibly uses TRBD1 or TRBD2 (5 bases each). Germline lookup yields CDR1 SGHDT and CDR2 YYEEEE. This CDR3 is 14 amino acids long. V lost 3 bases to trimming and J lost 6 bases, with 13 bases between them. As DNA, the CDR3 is TGTGCCAGCAGCTCGGGACGATTTGGCAATGAGCAGTTCTTC. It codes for CASSSGRFGNEQFF. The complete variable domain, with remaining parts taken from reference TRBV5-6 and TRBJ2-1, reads DAGVTQSPTHLIKTRGQQVTLRCSPKSGHDTVSWYQQALGQGPQFIFQYYEEEERQRGNFPDRFSGHQFPNYSSELNVNALLLGDSALYLCASSSGRFGNEQFFGPGTRLTVL.

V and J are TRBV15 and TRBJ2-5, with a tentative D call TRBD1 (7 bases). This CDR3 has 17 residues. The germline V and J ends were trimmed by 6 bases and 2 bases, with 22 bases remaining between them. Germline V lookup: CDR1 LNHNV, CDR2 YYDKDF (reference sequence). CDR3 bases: TGTGCCACCAGTACCAGGGGGGACTGGGGGGCACAAGAGACCCAGTACTTC. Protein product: CATSTRGDWGAQETQYF. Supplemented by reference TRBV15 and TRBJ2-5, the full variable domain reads DAMVIQNPRYQVTQFGKPVTLSCSQTLNHNVMYWYQQKSSQAPKLLFHYYDKDFNNEADTPDNFQSRRPNTSFCFLDIRSPGLGDTAMYLCATSTRGDWGAQETQYFGPGTRLLVL.

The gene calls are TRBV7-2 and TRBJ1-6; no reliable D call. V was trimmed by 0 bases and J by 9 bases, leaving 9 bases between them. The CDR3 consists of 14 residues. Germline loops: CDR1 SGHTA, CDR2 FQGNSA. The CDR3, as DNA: TGTGCCAGCAGCTTAGCTGGGCAGCGTTCACCCCTCCACTTT. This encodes CASSLAGQRSPLHF.

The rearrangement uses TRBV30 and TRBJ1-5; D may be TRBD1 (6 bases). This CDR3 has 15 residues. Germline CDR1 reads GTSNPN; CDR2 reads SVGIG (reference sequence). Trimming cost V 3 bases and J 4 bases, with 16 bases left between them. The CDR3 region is CAWSLMEGVNQPQHF. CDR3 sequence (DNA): TGTGCCTGGAGCCTGATGGAGGGGGTTAATCAGCCCCAGCATTTT.

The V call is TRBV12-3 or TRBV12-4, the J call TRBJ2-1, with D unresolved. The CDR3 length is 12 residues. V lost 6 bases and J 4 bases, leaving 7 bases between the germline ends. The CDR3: CASSPWYNEQFF. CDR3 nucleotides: TGTGCCAGCAGCCCGTGGTACAATGAGCAGTTCTTC.

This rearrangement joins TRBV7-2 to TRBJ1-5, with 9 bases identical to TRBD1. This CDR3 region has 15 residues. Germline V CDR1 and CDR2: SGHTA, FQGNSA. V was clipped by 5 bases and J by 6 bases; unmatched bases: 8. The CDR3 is CASSLQGANGQPQHF. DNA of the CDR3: TGTGCCAGCAGCCTACAGGGGGCTAATGGTCAGCCCCAGCATTTT.